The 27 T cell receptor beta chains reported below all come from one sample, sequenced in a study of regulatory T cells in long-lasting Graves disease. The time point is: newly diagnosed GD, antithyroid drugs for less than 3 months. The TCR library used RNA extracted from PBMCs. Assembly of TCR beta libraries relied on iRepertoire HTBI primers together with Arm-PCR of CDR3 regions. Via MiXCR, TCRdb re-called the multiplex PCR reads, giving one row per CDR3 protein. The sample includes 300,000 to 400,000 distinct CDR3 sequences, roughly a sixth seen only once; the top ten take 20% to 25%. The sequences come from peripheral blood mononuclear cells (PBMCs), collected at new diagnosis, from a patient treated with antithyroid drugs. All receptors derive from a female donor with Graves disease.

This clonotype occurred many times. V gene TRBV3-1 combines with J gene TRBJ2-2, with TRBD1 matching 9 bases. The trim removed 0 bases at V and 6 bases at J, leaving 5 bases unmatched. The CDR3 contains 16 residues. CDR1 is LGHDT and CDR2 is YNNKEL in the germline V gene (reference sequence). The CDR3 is CASSQEQGASSGELFF. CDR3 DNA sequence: TGTGCCAGCAGCCAAGAACAGGGGGCTTCCTCCGGGGAGCTGTTTTTT.

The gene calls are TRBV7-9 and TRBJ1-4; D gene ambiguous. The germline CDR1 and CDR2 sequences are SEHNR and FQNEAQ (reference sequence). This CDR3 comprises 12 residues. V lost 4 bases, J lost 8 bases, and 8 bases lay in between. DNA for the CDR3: TGTGCCAGCAGCTCCACGGGGGAAAAACTGTTTTTT. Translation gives CASSSTGEKLFF.

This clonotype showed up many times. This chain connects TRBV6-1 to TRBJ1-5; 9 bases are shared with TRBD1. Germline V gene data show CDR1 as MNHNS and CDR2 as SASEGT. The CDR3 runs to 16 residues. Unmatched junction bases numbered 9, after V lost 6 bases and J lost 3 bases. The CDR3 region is CASRPGTGQYNQPQHF. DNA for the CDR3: TGTGCCAGCAGACCCGGGACAGGGCAGTACAATCAGCCCCAGCATTTT.

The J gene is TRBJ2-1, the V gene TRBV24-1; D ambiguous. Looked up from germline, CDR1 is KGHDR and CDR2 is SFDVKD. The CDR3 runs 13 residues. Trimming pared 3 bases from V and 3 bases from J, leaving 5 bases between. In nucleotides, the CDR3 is TGTGCCACCAGTGATAACAACTACAATGAGCAGTTCTTC. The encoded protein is CATSDNNYNEQFF.

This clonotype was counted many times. CDR3 nucleotides: TGTGCCAGCAGCTTAGGGGGGAAGACCCAGTACTTC. Residues: CASSLGGKTQYF. The chain has TRBV7-2 and TRBJ2-5; D may match TRBD1 or TRBD2 (5 bases each). Germline V gene sequence: CDR1 SGHTA, CDR2 FQGNSA. V dropped 1 base and J dropped 6 bases, with 6 bases sitting between them. The CDR3 totals 12 residues.

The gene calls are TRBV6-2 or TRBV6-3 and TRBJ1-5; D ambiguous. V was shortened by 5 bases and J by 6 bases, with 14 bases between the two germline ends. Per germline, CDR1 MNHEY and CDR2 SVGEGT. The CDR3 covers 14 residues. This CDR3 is CASSEVTSRQPQHF. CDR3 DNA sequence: TGTGCCAGCAGTGAGGTGACATCTCGTCAGCCCCAGCATTTT.

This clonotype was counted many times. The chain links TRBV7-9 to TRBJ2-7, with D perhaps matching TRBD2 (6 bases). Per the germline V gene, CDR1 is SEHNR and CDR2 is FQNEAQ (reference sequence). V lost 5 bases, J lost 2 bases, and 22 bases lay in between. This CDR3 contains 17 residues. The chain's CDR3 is CASSLSRGSQVTYEQYF. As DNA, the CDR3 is TGTGCCAGCAGCCTCTCGCGGGGTAGCCAGGTAACCTACGAGCAGTACTTC.

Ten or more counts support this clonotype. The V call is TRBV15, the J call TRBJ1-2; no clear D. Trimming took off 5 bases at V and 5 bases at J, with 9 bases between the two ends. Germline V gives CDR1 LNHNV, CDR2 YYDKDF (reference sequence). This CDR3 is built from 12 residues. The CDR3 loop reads CATSGQAYGYTF. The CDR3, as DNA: TGTGCCACCAGCGGGCAGGCTTATGGCTACACCTTC.

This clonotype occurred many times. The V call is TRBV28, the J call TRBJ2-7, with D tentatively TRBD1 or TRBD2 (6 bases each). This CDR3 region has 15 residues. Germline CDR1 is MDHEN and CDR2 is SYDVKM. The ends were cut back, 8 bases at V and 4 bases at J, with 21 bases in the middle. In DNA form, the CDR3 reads TGTGCCAGCCGGACCTCCCTGGGGGGCAGGTACGAGCAGTACTTC. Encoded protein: CASRTSLGGRYEQYF.

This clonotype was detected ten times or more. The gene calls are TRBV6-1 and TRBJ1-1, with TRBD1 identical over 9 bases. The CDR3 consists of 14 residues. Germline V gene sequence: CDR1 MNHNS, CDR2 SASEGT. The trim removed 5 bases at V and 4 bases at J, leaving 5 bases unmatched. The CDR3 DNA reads TGTGCCAGCAGTACCCGACAGGGGGGCACTGAAGCTTTCTTT. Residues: CASSTRQGGTEAFF.

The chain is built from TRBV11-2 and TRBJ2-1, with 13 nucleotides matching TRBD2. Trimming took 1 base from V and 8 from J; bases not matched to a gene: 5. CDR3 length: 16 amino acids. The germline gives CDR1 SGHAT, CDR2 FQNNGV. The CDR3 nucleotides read TGTGCCAGCAGCTTAGCGGGACTAGCGGGATGGTATGAGCAGTTCTTC. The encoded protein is CASSLAGLAGWYEQFF. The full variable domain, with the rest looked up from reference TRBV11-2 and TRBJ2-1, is EAGVAQSPRYKIIEKRQSVAFWCNPISGHATLYWYQQILGQGPKLLIQFQNNGVVDDSQLPKDRFSAERLKGVDSTLKIQPAKLEDSAVYLCASSLAGLAGWYEQFFGPGTRLTVL.

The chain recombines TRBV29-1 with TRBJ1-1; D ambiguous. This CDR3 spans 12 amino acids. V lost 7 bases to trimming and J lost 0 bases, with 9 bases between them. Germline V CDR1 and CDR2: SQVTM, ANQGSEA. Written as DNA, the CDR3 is TGCAGCGCCGGACGGATGAACACTGAAGCTTTCTTT. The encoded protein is CSAGRMNTEAFF.

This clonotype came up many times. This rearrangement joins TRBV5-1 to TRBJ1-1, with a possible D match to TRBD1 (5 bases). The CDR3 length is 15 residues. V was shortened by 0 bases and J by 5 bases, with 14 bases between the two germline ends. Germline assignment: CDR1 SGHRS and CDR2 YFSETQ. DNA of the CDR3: TGCGCCAGCAGCTTGGTGCCGGGGCGCGGGACTGAAGCTTTCTTT. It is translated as CASSLVPGRGTEAFF.

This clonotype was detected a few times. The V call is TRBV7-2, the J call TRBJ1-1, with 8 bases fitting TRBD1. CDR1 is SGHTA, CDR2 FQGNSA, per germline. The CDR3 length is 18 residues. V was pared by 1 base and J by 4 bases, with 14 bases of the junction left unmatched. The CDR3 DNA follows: TGTGCCAGCAGCTTAGTTTCCCAGGGGGCGACCTTAAGCACTGAAGCTTTCTTT. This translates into CASSLVSQGATLSTEAFF.

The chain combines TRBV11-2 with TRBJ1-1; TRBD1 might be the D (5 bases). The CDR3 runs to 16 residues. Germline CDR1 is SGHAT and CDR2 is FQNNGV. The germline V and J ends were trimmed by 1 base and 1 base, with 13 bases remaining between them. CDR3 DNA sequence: TGTGCCAGCAGCTTAGCGGGACGGCAGACGAACACTGAAGCTTTCTTT. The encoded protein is CASSLAGRQTNTEAFF.

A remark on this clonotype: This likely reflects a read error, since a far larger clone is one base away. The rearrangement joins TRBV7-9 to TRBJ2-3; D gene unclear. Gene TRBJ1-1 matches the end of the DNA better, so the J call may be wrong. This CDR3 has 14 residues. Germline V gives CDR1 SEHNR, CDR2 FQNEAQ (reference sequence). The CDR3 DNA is TGTGCCAGCAGCCTTGACGGTGAGGCCACTGAAGCTTTCTTT. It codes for CASSLDGEATEAFF.

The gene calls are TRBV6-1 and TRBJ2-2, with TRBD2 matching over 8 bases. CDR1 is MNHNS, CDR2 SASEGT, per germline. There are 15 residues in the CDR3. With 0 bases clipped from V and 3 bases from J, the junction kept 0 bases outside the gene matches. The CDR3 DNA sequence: TGTGCCAGCAGTGAAGCTAGCGGGGACACCGGGGAGCTGTTTTTT. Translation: CASSEASGDTGELFF.

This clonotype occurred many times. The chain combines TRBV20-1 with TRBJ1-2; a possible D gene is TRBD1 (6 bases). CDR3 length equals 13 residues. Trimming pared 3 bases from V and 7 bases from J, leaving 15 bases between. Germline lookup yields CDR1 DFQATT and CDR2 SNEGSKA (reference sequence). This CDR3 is CSARGGFGGGYTF. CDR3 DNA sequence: TGCAGTGCTAGGGGGGGCTTTGGGGGTGGCTACACCTTC.

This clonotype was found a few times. The CDR3 here is CASTGVTGELFF. The CDR3 coding sequence is TGTGCCAGCACCGGAGTCACCGGGGAGCTGTTTTTT. This chain uses TRBV27 with TRBJ2-2; no reliable D call. The CDR3 runs 12 residues. Trimming took off 7 bases at V and 4 bases at J, with 7 bases between the two ends. Germline V CDR1 and CDR2: MNHEY, SMNVEV (reference sequence).

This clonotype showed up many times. The CDR3 loop is CAWGRSRGNQPQHF. DNA of the CDR3: TGTGCCTGGGGACGGTCCCGTGGCAATCAGCCCCAGCATTTT. This chain links TRBV30 with TRBJ1-5, with D unclear. The ends were cut back, 5 bases at V and 2 bases at J, with 13 bases in the middle. This CDR3 spans 14 amino acids. Germline V CDR1 and CDR2: GTSNPN, SVGIG (reference sequence).

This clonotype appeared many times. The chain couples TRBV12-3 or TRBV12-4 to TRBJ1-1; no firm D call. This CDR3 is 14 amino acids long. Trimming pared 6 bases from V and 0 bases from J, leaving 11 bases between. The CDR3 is CASRPGRLNTEAFF. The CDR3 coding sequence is TGTGCCAGCAGGCCAGGACGGCTGAACACTGAAGCTTTCTTT.

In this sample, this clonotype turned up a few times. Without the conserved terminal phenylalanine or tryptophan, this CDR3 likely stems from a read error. The CDR3 here is CASMNPTEAFS. CDR3 DNA: TGTGCCAGCATGAACCCCACTGAAGCTTTCTCT. The V gene is TRBV27, the J gene TRBJ1-1; D unclear. V was pared by 7 bases and J by 4 bases, with 7 bases between. CDR3 length: 11 amino acids. Germline assignment: CDR1 MNHEY and CDR2 SMNVEV (reference sequence).

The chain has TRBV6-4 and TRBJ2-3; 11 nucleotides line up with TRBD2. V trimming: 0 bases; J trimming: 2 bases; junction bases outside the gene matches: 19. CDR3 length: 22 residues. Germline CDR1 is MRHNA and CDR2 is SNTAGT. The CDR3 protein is CASSDSMVAGGWRKENTDTQYF. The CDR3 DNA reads TGTGCCAGCAGTGACTCGATGGTAGCGGGAGGGTGGCGGAAAGAGAACACAGATACGCAGTATTTT.

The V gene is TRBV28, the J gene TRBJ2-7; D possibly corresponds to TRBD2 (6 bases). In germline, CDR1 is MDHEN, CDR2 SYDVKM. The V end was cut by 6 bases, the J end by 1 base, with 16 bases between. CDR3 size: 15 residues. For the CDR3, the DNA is TGTGCCAGCAGCCAAGAAAGCGGAGGGTCCTACGAGCAGTACTTC. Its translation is CASSQESGGSYEQYF.

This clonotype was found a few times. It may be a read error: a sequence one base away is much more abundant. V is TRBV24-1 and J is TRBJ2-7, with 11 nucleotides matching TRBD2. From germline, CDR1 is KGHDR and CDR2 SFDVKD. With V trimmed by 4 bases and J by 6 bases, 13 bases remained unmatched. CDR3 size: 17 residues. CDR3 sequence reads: CATSDSRVASGRREQYF. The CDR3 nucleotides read TGTGCCACCAGTGACTCCCGGGTGGCTAGCGGGAGGCGCGAGCAGTACTTC.

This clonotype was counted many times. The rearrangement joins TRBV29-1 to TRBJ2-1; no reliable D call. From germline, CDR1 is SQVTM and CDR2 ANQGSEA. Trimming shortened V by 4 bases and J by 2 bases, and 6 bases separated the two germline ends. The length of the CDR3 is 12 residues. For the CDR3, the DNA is TGCAGCGTTGTGGGAACCTACAATGAGCAGTTCTTC. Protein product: CSVVGTYNEQFF.

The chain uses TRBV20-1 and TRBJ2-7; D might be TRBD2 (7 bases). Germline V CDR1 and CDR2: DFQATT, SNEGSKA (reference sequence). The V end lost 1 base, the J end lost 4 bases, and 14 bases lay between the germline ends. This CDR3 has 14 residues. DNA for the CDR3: TGCAGTGCTAGAGTCATGCGGGGGCGGTACGAGCAGTACTTC. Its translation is CSARVMRGRYEQYF.